This TCR beta chain was found in a study of T-cell reconstitution after alpha-beta-depleted transplantation in children. This clonotype was seen only a few times. Preparing the TCRbeta library involved the use of unique molecular identifiers. MiXCR, applied by TCRdb to the PCR reads, yields one record per CDR3 protein. This sample yields hundreds of thousands of distinct CDR3 sequences, of which about a sixth are seen a single time; 2.5% to 4% belongs to the top ten. The V gene's germline CDR1 is DFQATT and CDR2 SNEGSKA (reference sequence). The J segment lost 3 bases and the V segment lost 8 bases, leaving 19 bases of the junction unmatched. This CDR3 is built from 17 residues.

This sequence joins TRBV20-1 and TRBJ2-3, with 8 nucleotides matching TRBD2. This clonotype was obtained from a human donor who donated a stem cell graft to a child with acute lymphoblastic leukemia. The source material was PBMCs from the stem cell graft donor, sampled from the stem cell graft. The CDR3 DNA is TGCAGTACCCACGGGTCGGGAGGGCCATGGGCGACAGATACGCAGTATTTT. Its translation: CSTHGSGGPWATDTQYF.